These 26 T cell receptor beta chains were all obtained from the same sample, sequenced in a study of T cells in localized non-small cell lung cancer. Clones were read by immunoSEQ multiplex PCR, and TCRdb kept only the in-frame ones, dropping some. The sample includes 25,000 to 30,000 clones, 65% to 85% of them seen just once. Material: peripheral blood mononuclear cells, obtained before any cancer treatment. These receptors all come from a man aged 35-75 years with stage III lung adenocarcinoma.

The genes are TRBV7-9 and TRBJ2-3; 8 nucleotides line up with TRBD2. This CDR3 is built from 14 residues. Germline CDR1 and CDR2: SEHNR and FQNEAQ (reference sequence). J lost 4 bases, V lost 1 base, and 1 base had no gene match. The CDR3 sequence is CASSLGLASDTQYF. CDR3 nucleotide sequence: TGTGCCAGCAGCTTAGGACTAGCGTCAGATACGCAGTATTTT.

This chain links TRBV10-3 with TRBJ2-1; possible D gene TRBD1, 6 bases. Between the trimmed V and J ends, which lost 8 bases and 8 bases, there was a span of 13 bases. This CDR3 has 12 amino acids. In germline, CDR1 is ENHRY, CDR2 SYGVKD. CDR3 bases: TGTGCCATCCAGGGGTCCGTCGATGAGCAGTTCTTC. It encodes CAIQGSVDEQFF.

The gene calls are TRBV11-2 and TRBJ1-5; 7 positions match TRBD1. The length of the CDR3 is 14 residues. Trimming removed 2 bases from V and 4 bases from J; junction bases left unmatched: 2. Germline-derived CDR1 and CDR2 are SGHAT and FQNNGV. In nucleotides, the CDR3 is TGTGCCAGCAGCTTAAGGGACAGAAATCAGCCCCAGCATTTT. Translated: CASSLRDRNQPQHF.

This chain uses TRBV5-1 with TRBJ2-5; weak D call: TRBD1 (7 bases). CDR3 size: 14 residues. V was shortened by 1 base and J by 5 bases, with 12 bases between the two germline ends. Per germline, CDR1 SGHRS and CDR2 YFSETQ. CDR3 region: CASSLNQGGETQYF. The CDR3 DNA follows: TGCGCCAGCAGCTTGAATCAGGGGGGCGAGACCCAGTACTTC.

The genes are TRBV12-5 and TRBJ2-1; D is possibly TRBD1 (6 bases). CDR3 size: 14 residues. Trimming pared 1 base from V and 5 bases from J, leaving 9 bases between. CDR1 and CDR2 (germline): LGHNT, FRNRAP. In DNA, the CDR3 is TGTGCTAGTGGTTTGGGGACAGTGGACAATGAGCAGTTCTTC. Protein: CASGLGTVDNEQFF.

The gene calls are TRBV27 and TRBJ1-5, with D perhaps TRBD1 (5 bases). Trimming shortened V by 1 base and J by 5 bases, and 12 bases separated the two germline ends. The CDR3 is made up of 15 amino acids. Germline CDR1 and CDR2: MNHEY and SMNVEV (reference sequence). CDR3 loop: CASSLWAVGDQPQHF. The DNA for the CDR3 is TGTGCCAGCAGTTTATGGGCGGTAGGGGATCAGCCCCAGCATTTT.

The V call is TRBV6-5, the J call TRBJ1-1; D not resolved. The V and J ends lost 0 bases and 3 bases respectively, with 8 bases between them. The germline V gene encodes CDR1 MNHEY and CDR2 SVGAGI. The CDR3 is made up of 14 amino acids. CDR3 amino acids: CASSYSGSDTEAFF. The CDR3 coding sequence is TGTGCCAGCAGTTACTCAGGGTCGGACACTGAAGCTTTCTTT.

The rearrangement uses TRBV2 and TRBJ2-3; D not certain. This CDR3 spans 12 amino acids. Germline V CDR1 and CDR2: SNHLY, FYNNEI. Trimming took off 11 bases at V and 2 bases at J, with 11 bases between the two ends. The CDR3 region has the DNA TGTGCCGCTCGCCGATACACAGATACGCAGTATTTT. Protein sequence: CAARRYTDTQYF.

This clone was counted a few times. The chain carries TRBV7-9 and TRBJ2-1, with D tentatively TRBD1 (5 bases). Germline CDR1 reads SEHNR; CDR2 reads FQNEAQ (reference sequence). CDR3 length: 12 residues. Trimming took 2 bases from V and 13 from J, leaving 12 bases between them. The DNA for the CDR3 is TGTGCCAGCAGCTTACTGGACACAAGTCAGTTCTTC. As protein: CASSLLDTSQFF.

This rearrangement joins TRBV28 to TRBJ2-7, with D possibly TRBD2 on 6 matching bases. The germline V gene has CDR1 MDHEN and CDR2 SYDVKM. Trimming pared 5 bases from V and 1 base from J, leaving 15 bases between. CDR3 length: 15 amino acids. CDR3 region: CASSGEAGTSYEQYF. As DNA, the CDR3 is TGTGCCAGCAGTGGAGAAGCCGGGACTTCCTACGAGCAGTACTTC.

The gene calls are TRBV18 and TRBJ1-5, with 9 nucleotides matching TRBD1. V lost 6 bases to trimming and J lost 6 bases; unmatched junction nucleotides: 9. The CDR3 runs to 15 residues. Germline assignment: CDR1 KGHSH and CDR2 LQKENI. CDR3 sequence (DNA): TGTGCCAGCTCTCCTATGGGACAGGGAAGTCAGCCCCAGCATTTT. Protein product: CASSPMGQGSQPQHF.

This chain links TRBV29-1 with TRBJ1-2, with D unclear. V lost 1 base and J lost 4, with 7 bases in between. CDR3 length: 12 residues. The germline V gene encodes CDR1 SQVTM and CDR2 ANQGSEA. CDR3 in amino acids: CSVEGLSYGYTF. Here the CDR3 DNA reads TGCAGCGTTGAAGGGTTAAGCTATGGCTACACCTTC.

The chain combines TRBV7-9 with TRBJ2-1; D ambiguous. Germline V gene data show CDR1 as SEHNR and CDR2 as FQNEAQ (reference sequence). Trimming removed 5 bases at V and 6 bases at J, with 17 bases between. CDR3 size: 15 residues. The CDR3 DNA reads TGTGCCAGCAGCCCTCCCTTCCGCGTAGGCAATGAGCAGTTCTTC. It yields the protein CASSPPFRVGNEQFF.

The V gene is TRBV11-2, the J gene TRBJ1-1, with D tentatively TRBD1 (5 bases). This CDR3 is 17 amino acids long. Germline CDR1 reads SGHAT; CDR2 reads FQNNGV. Trimming took off 1 base at V and 1 base at J, with 16 bases between the two ends. The CDR3 DNA follows: TGTGCCAGCAGCTTAGGAGGAGGGTGGAGGGGGAACACTGAAGCTTTCTTT. Translated: CASSLGGGWRGNTEAFF.

The chain is built from TRBV5-1 and TRBJ2-7; TRBD1 might be the D (6 bases). With 6 bases removed from V and 4 bases from J, the gap between germline ends came to 8 bases. This CDR3 comprises 11 residues. The germline CDR1 and CDR2 sequences are SGHRS and YFSETQ. Written as DNA, the CDR3 is TGCGCCAGCAAGGGGGTGTACGAGCAGTACTTC. This gives the protein CASKGVYEQYF.

This clone was picked up one time. The genes are TRBV27 and TRBJ2-2; perhaps TRBD1 as D (5 bases). The CDR3 is 15 amino acids. Trimming left V 6 bases short and J 0 bases short, with 11 bases between. CDR1 MNHEY and CDR2 SMNVEV come from the germline V gene (reference sequence). The CDR3 protein is CASSSGLANTGELFF. CDR3 sequence (DNA): TGTGCCAGCAGCTCAGGGCTAGCGAACACCGGGGAGCTGTTTTTT.

V and J are TRBV11-2 and TRBJ2-7; 7 bases are a match to TRBD2. Germline V gene lookup returns CDR1 SGHAT and CDR2 FQNNGV. There are 16 residues in the CDR3. V dropped 4 bases and J dropped 4; count of bases not matched to a gene: 13. CDR3 loop: CASSSARLAVLYEQYF. DNA for the CDR3: TGTGCCAGCAGCTCAGCGCGGCTAGCGGTCCTATACGAGCAGTACTTC.

This clone is a singleton in its sample. The V and J genes are TRBV7-2 and TRBJ2-2; tentatively, D is TRBD2 (6 bases). Trimming removed 1 base from V and 6 bases from J, with 9 bases in between. The CDR3 extends over 14 amino acids. CDR1 and CDR2 (germline): SGHTA, FQGNSA. The CDR3: CASSLGGTSGELFF. The CDR3 nucleotides read TGTGCCAGCAGCTTAGGCGGGACGTCCGGGGAGCTGTTTTTT.

On this clone: The sample contains more than one DNA sequence encoding this CDR3. This rearrangement joins TRBV6-6 to TRBJ2-7; 8 nucleotides align to TRBD1. Germline CDR1 is MNHNY and CDR2 is SVGAGI (reference sequence). J was trimmed by 3 bases and V by 2 bases; bases with no gene match: 0. This CDR3 region has 13 residues. The CDR3 nucleotides are TGTGCCAGCAGTTACGACAGGGGCTACGAGCAGTACTTC. Encoded protein: CASSYDRGYEQYF.

The chain uses TRBV11-2 and TRBJ2-5, with D perhaps matching TRBD1 or TRBD2 (6 bases each). V lost 3 bases and J 1 base, leaving 12 bases between the germline ends. Germline V gene lookup returns CDR1 SGHAT and CDR2 FQNNGV. The CDR3 runs 15 residues. The DNA of the CDR3 is TGTGCCAGCAGCTTTCGCGGGACACTCCAAGAGACCCAGTACTTC. This translates into CASSFRGTLQETQYF.

The V call is TRBV7-9, the J call TRBJ1-2; D not certain. V dropped 5 bases and J dropped 2 bases, with 9 bases sitting between them. Germline V gene lookup returns CDR1 SEHNR and CDR2 FQNEAQ (reference sequence). The CDR3 has 13 amino acids. CDR3 in amino acids: CASSEGKNYGYTF. CDR3 nucleotides: TGTGCCAGCAGCGAAGGGAAGAACTATGGCTACACCTTC.

The CDR3 here is CASSYDWAGELFF. CDR3 sequence (DNA): TGTGCCAGCAGTTACGACTGGGCCGGGGAGCTGTTTTTT. J is TRBJ2-2 and V is TRBV6-5; D is unclear. V lost 2 bases and J 6 bases, leaving 7 bases between the germline ends. The length of the CDR3 is 13 residues. Germline CDR1 reads MNHEY; CDR2 reads SVGAGI.

V gene TRBV19 combines with J gene TRBJ2-2; D is uncertain. Trimming removed 7 bases at V and 2 bases at J, with 8 bases between. This CDR3 is 13 amino acids long. CDR1 is LNHDA and CDR2 is SQIVND in the germline V gene (reference sequence). The CDR3 sequence: CASKVFNTGELFF. CDR3 nucleotide sequence: TGTGCCAGTAAAGTCTTTAACACCGGGGAGCTGTTTTTT.

A note on this clone: Other DNA sequences in this specimen translate into the identical CDR3. J is TRBJ2-5 and V is TRBV6-6; 8 nucleotides line up with TRBD1. From germline, CDR1 is MNHNY and CDR2 SVGAGI (reference sequence). V was pared by 6 bases and J by 1 base, with 1 base of the junction left unmatched. CDR3 length equals 13 residues. The CDR3 DNA reads as TGTGCCAGCAGCAGGGGGCGCCAAGAGACCCAGTACTTC. This gives the protein CASSRGRQETQYF.

This chain joins TRBV28 and TRBJ2-7; 12 bases agree with TRBD2. Germline V CDR1 and CDR2: MDHEN, SYDVKM. This CDR3 is 15 amino acids long. Unmatched junction bases numbered 5, after V lost 4 bases and J lost 4 bases. Here the CDR3 reads CASSSTTSGRYEQYF. The CDR3 coding sequence is TGTGCCAGCAGTTCCACGACTAGCGGGAGATACGAGCAGTACTTC.

The rearrangement links TRBV19 to TRBJ1-5; D is perhaps TRBD1 (6 bases). This CDR3 comprises 16 residues. Germline CDR1 LNHDA, CDR2 SQIVND (reference sequence). V lost 5 bases and J lost 4, with 18 bases in between. CDR3 bases: TGTGCCAGTAGTGATACGAGACAGGTTTTTAATCAGCCCCAGCATTTT. It specifies CASSDTRQVFNQPQHF.